These T cell receptor beta chains were read from a single sample in a study of technical replicates of blood from a few donors. The table came from immunoSEQ multiplex PCR; TCRdb's copy has only in-frame clones and leaves some out. Among 80,000 or so clones listed, nearly 99% were seen once. Sequenced sample: T cells isolated from PBMCs. These TCRs come from a human donor in good health. Both conserved end residues are part of each CDR3. A D gene is named only where the DNA matches it firmly. Size is omitted from some rows. Given values are once, few, many or a class for expanded clones.

CDR3 protein: CASSIDEEVNEQFF; CDR3 DNA: TGTGCCAGTAGTATAGATGAGGAGGTTAATGAGCAGTTCTTC; clone size: once; J gene: TRBJ2-1; V gene: TRBV19; D gene: .; CDR3 length: 14
CDR3 protein: CASSSGLGVHEQFF; CDR3 DNA: TGTGCCAGCAGTTCAGGACTAGGAGTGCATGAGCAGTTCTTC; clone size: .; J gene: TRBJ2-1; V gene: TRBV6-5; D gene: TRBD2; CDR3 length: 14
CDR3 protein: CSAAQGYGYTF; CDR3 DNA: TGCAGTGCTGCGCAGGGGTATGGCTACACCTTC; clone size: .; J gene: TRBJ1-2; V gene: TRBV20-1; D gene: .; CDR3 length: 11
CDR3 protein: CASSTSAYLVTEQFF; CDR3 DNA: TGTGCCAGTAGTACTTCCGCCTATCTAGTTACTGAGCAGTTCTTC; clone size: .; J gene: TRBJ2-1; V gene: TRBV19; D gene: .; CDR3 length: 15
CDR3 protein: CASSYTMEEDYGYTF; CDR3 DNA: TGTGCCAGCAGTTACACGATGGAGGAGGACTATGGCTACACCTTC; clone size: .; J gene: TRBJ1-2; V gene: TRBV6-6; D gene: .; CDR3 length: 15
CDR3 protein: CASSEGLAGAPISTDTQYF; CDR3 DNA: TGTGCCAGCAGCGAGGGACTAGCGGGAGCGCCAATAAGCACAGATACGCAGTATTTT; clone size: .; J gene: TRBJ2-3; V gene: TRBV13; D gene: TRBD2; CDR3 length: 19
CDR3 protein: CASSADYTGELFF; CDR3 DNA: TGTGCCAGCAGTGCCGACTACACCGGGGAGCTGTTTTTT; clone size: .; J gene: TRBJ2-2; V gene: TRBV6-4; D gene: .; CDR3 length: 13
CDR3 protein: CASSLAGRGVTYEQYF; CDR3 DNA: TGCGCCAGCAGCTTGGCCGGGCGGGGCGTTACCTACGAGCAGTACTTC; clone size: .; J gene: TRBJ2-7; V gene: TRBV5-1; D gene: .; CDR3 length: 16
CDR3 protein: CASSEDRELGEQYF; CDR3 DNA: TGTGCCAGCAGCGAAGACAGGGAATTAGGTGAGCAGTACTTC; clone size: .; J gene: TRBJ2-7; V gene: TRBV6-1; D gene: TRBD1; CDR3 length: 14
CDR3 protein: CASSLLAGGGYTF; CDR3 DNA: TGTGCCAGCAGTTTATTGGCAGGAGGCGGCTACACCTTC; clone size: .; J gene: TRBJ1-2; V gene: TRBV28; D gene: .; CDR3 length: 13
CDR3 protein: CSVIVSYNEQFF; CDR3 DNA: TGCAGCGTCATAGTCTCCTACAATGAGCAGTTCTTC; clone size: .; J gene: TRBJ2-1; V gene: TRBV29-1; D gene: .; CDR3 length: 12
CDR3 protein: CASSYLGLRQGELFF; CDR3 DNA: TGTGCCAGCAGTTACCTGGGACTTCGACAAGGGGAGCTGTTTTTT; clone size: .; J gene: TRBJ2-2; V gene: TRBV6-6; D gene: .; CDR3 length: 15
CDR3 protein: CASSPTGRSYNEQFF; CDR3 DNA: TGTGCCAGCAGCCCGACAGGGAGGTCCTACAATGAGCAGTTCTTC; clone size: .; J gene: TRBJ2-1; V gene: TRBV5-4; D gene: .; CDR3 length: 15
CDR3 protein: CASSRQGAQETQYF; CDR3 DNA: TGTGCCAGCTCAAGACAGGGGGCGCAAGAGACCCAGTACTTC; clone size: once; J gene: TRBJ2-5; V gene: TRBV18; D gene: TRBD1; CDR3 length: 14
CDR3 protein: CASSVELAGGPANEQFF; CDR3 DNA: TGTGCCAGCAGCGTAGAGTTAGCGGGAGGGCCAGCCAATGAGCAGTTCTTC; clone size: .; J gene: TRBJ2-1; V gene: TRBV9; D gene: TRBD2; CDR3 length: 17